These T cell receptor beta chains were read from a single sample in a study of blood T cell repertoires in COVID-19. Clones were read by immunoSEQ multiplex PCR, and TCRdb kept only the in-frame ones, dropping some. The sample has roughly 260,000 clones; more than 75% are singletons. Specimen: peripheral blood. These receptors were obtained from a woman in her forties or fifties with acute or convalescent COVID-19. Each CDR3 is given with its conserved first and last residue. A D gene is named only where the DNA matches it firmly. Rows give clone size only sometimes, using once, few, many, or a class for an expanded clone.

J: TRBJ1-2; size: -; V: TRBV5-5; D: -; DNA: TGTGCCAGCAGCTACCGGGGGGATTTCTATGGCTACACCTTC; CDR3: CASSYRGDFYGYTF
J: TRBJ2-3; size: once; V: TRBV27; D: TRBD2; DNA: TGTGCCAGCAGTTTATCCCTAGCGGGAAGCACAGATACGCAGTATTTT; CDR3: CASSLSLAGSTDTQYF
J: TRBJ2-5; size: -; V: TRBV10-3; D: -; DNA: TGTGCCATCGGATGGCAGGAGGGAGAGACCCAGTACTTC; CDR3: CAIGWQEGETQYF
J: TRBJ1-5; size: -; V: TRBV30; D: -; DNA: TGTGCCTGGAGACGAGGGTGGGATGGCAATCAGCCCCAGCATTTT; CDR3: CAWRRGWDGNQPQHF
J: TRBJ2-2; size: -; V: TRBV5-1; D: -; DNA: TGCGCCAGCACGTGGAGGGTCAACACCGGGGAGCTGTTTTTT; CDR3: CASTWRVNTGELFF
J: TRBJ2-5; size: -; V: TRBV12-5; D: TRBD2; DNA: TGTGCTAGTGGTTTGTTAGCGGGAGAAAGAGAGACCCAGTACTTC; CDR3: CASGLLAGERETQYF
J: TRBJ1-5; size: few; V: TRBV19; D: -; DNA: TGTGCCAGTAGTAAACAGGGCAATCAGCCCCAGCATTTT; CDR3: CASSKQGNQPQHF
J: TRBJ2-7; size: once; V: TRBV19; D: TRBD1; DNA: TGTGCCAGTAGTATAGGAAGAGGACAGGGGGCCGCCTACGAGCAGTACTTC; CDR3: CASSIGRGQGAAYEQYF
J: TRBJ1-3; size: once; V: TRBV28; D: TRBD1; DNA: TGTGCCAGCAGTTTGCCAGGGGGTTATGGAAACACCATATATTTT; CDR3: CASSLPGGYGNTIYF
J: TRBJ1-4; size: once; V: TRBV5-1; D: -; DNA: TGCGCCAGCAGCTTGGGGGCACGAGACGAAAAACTGTTTTTT; CDR3: CASSLGARDEKLFF
J: TRBJ2-2; size: few; V: TRBV5-4; D: -; DNA: TGTGCCAGCAGCGCCACCGGGACTTCGAACACCGGGGAGCTGTTTTTT; CDR3: CASSATGTSNTGELFF
J: TRBJ2-3; size: -; V: TRBV7-9; D: -; DNA: TGTGCCAGCAGCCCGGAGACAGATACGCAGTATTTT; CDR3: CASSPETDTQYF
J: TRBJ2-4; size: once; V: TRBV19; D: TRBD1; DNA: TGTGCCAGCCTAGACAGGGTCGACATTCAGTACTTC; CDR3: CASLDRVDIQYF
J: TRBJ2-1; size: -; V: TRBV9; D: TRBD2; DNA: TGTGCCAGCAGTTTTAGCGGGTATGAGCAGTTCTTC; CDR3: CASSFSGYEQFF
J: TRBJ2-7; size: -; V: TRBV27; D: TRBD2; DNA: TGTGCCAGCAGTTCCCTGGGGGGGACCTACGAGCAGTACTTC; CDR3: CASSSLGGTYEQYF
J: TRBJ2-3; size: -; V: TRBV4-3; D: -; DNA: TGCGCCAGCAGCCAAGATCATCGGGACTCCATCACAGATACGCAGTATTTT; CDR3: CASSQDHRDSITDTQYF
J: TRBJ2-3; size: -; V: TRBV18; D: -; DNA: TGTGCCACCTGTAGAGGTGGCACAGATACGCAGTATTTT; CDR3: CATCRGGTDTQYF
J: TRBJ2-3; size: -; V: TRBV5-4; D: TRBD1; DNA: TGTGCCAGCAGACGGGACAGGGCAGGCGGAGATACGCAGTATTTT; CDR3: CASRRDRAGGDTQYF
J: TRBJ2-2; size: -; V: TRBV12-3/TRBV12-4; D: -; DNA: TGTGCCAGCAGTTTACACAGCCTCGGGGAGCTGTTTTTT; CDR3: CASSLHSLGELFF
J: TRBJ2-1; size: -; V: TRBV24-1; D: TRBD2; DNA: TGTGCCACCAGTGATCCCGGACTAGCGGGAGGGAATGAGCAGTTCTTC; CDR3: CATSDPGLAGGNEQFF
J: TRBJ2-7; size: -; V: TRBV5-1; D: TRBD1; DNA: TGCGCCAGCAGCCCGGACAGGGGGCGCTTCTACGAGCAGTACTTC; CDR3: CASSPDRGRFYEQYF
J: TRBJ1-1; size: once; V: TRBV29-1; D: -; DNA: TGCAGCGTTAAACTTAGAGGCACTGAAGCTTTCTTT; CDR3: CSVKLRGTEAFF
J: TRBJ2-7; size: -; V: TRBV4-1; D: TRBD1; DNA: TGCGCCAGCAGTCGACTAGTTGGACAGGGATCTGAAGAGCAGTACTTC; CDR3: CASSRLVGQGSEEQYF
J: TRBJ2-5; size: -; V: TRBV29-1; D: TRBD1; DNA: TGCAGCGTCAGGACAGGGGCCAACCAAGAGACCCAGTACTTC; CDR3: CSVRTGANQETQYF
J: TRBJ1-5; size: -; V: TRBV7-2; D: -; DNA: TGTGCCAGCAGCTTAGATCTGAGCAATCAGCCCCAGCATTTT; CDR3: CASSLDLSNQPQHF
J: TRBJ1-5; size: -; V: TRBV24-1; D: -; DNA: TGTGCCACCAGTTACTGGACACCTCGCAATCAGCCCCAGCATTTT; CDR3: CATSYWTPRNQPQHF
J: TRBJ2-5; size: -; V: TRBV5-4; D: TRBD2; DNA: TGTGCCAGCAGGAGTAGCGGGGTCCAAGAGACCCAGTACTTC; CDR3: CASRSSGVQETQYF
J: TRBJ1-6; size: -; V: TRBV28; D: -; DNA: TGTGCCAGCAGCCGCGATTGGGGCATTAATTCACCCCTCCACTTT; CDR3: CASSRDWGINSPLHF
J: TRBJ2-7; size: -; V: TRBV6-2/TRBV6-3; D: -; DNA: TGTGCCAGCAGTTACCGCGCCCTTCACTACGAGCAGTACTTC; CDR3: CASSYRALHYEQYF
J: TRBJ1-2; size: few; V: TRBV27; D: -; DNA: TGTGCCAGCAGTTTCGTTGGGGCGCAGCGTGGCTATGGCTACACCTTC; CDR3: CASSFVGAQRGYGYTF
J: TRBJ1-2; size: -; V: TRBV28; D: -; DNA: TGTGCCAGCAGTACACCCAGTTCCTTCGGCTACACCTTC; CDR3: CASSTPSSFGYTF
J: TRBJ2-7; size: -; V: TRBV6-2/TRBV6-3; D: TRBD1; DNA: TGTGCCAGCAGTTCGCCGGGACAGGGTTTTTGGGAGCAGTACTTC; CDR3: CASSSPGQGFWEQYF
J: TRBJ2-3; size: -; V: TRBV19; D: -; DNA: TGTGCCAGTAGTATTCGGGACACCACAGATACGCAGTATTTT; CDR3: CASSIRDTTDTQYF
J: TRBJ1-2; size: few; V: TRBV7-8; D: TRBD1; DNA: TGTGCCAGCAGCTCGACTCGACAGGGGAACACCTTC; CDR3: CASSSTRQGNTF
J: TRBJ2-1; size: -; V: TRBV9; D: -; DNA: TGTGCCAGCAGCGTAGCTAGCGACGGCTCCTACAATGAGCAGTTCTTC; CDR3: CASSVASDGSYNEQFF
J: TRBJ1-2; size: -; V: TRBV25-1; D: -; DNA: TGTGCCAGCAGCCCGGACAGTTACTATGGCTACACCTTC; CDR3: CASSPDSYYGYTF
J: TRBJ1-1; size: -; V: TRBV5-5; D: -; DNA: TGTGCCAGCAGCTTACAGACAGCGAACACTGAAGCTTTCTTT; CDR3: CASSLQTANTEAFF
J: TRBJ2-1; size: -; V: TRBV19; D: -; DNA: TGTGCCAGTAGTATAGACCGTCAGCAGTTCTTC; CDR3: CASSIDRQQFF